The sequence of this TCR beta chain was determined in a study of blood T cell repertoires in COVID-19. Study context: Samples representing acute and convalescent COVID-19 were sourced from the United States, Italy and Spain. Sources were T cells, B-cell-depleted T cells, or PBMCs; the material itself was cDNA or gDNA.

Between the trimmed V and J ends, which lost 3 bases and 1 base, there was a span of 14 bases. Germline loops: CDR1 MGHRA, CDR2 YSYEKL. The CDR3 covers 16 residues. In the original workflow: Quantification of nucleated cells was approximated via reference gene primer amplification. The assay was immunoSEQ multiplex PCR, and TCRdb's table has in-frame clones only and misses some. That table supplies the V and J calls and clone size; D and trimming were determined from the DNA. Of roughly 300,000 clones listed, 89% are singletons. The genes are TRBV4-1 and TRBJ2-3, with D perhaps matching TRBD2 (6 bases). The sequence derives from a man younger than 35 who had recovered from COVID-19. Sequencing used peripheral blood. The CDR3 DNA is TGCGCCAGCAGCCATAATAGCGGAAGGGGCACAGATACGCAGTATTTT. Amino acids: CASSHNSGRGTDTQYF.